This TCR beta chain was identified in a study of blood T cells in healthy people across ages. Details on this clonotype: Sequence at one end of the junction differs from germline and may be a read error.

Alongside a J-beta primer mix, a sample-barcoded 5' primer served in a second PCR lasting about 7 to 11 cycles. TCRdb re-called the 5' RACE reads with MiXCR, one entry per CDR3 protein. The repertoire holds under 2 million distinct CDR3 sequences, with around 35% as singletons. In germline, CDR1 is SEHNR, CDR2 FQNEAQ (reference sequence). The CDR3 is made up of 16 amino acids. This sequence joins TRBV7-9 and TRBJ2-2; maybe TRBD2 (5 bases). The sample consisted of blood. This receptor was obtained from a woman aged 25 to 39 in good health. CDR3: CASRADVGRNTGEQFF. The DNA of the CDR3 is TGTGCCAGCAGAGCAGACGTCGGTCGGAACACCGGGGAGCAGTTTTTT.